Listed below are T cell receptor beta chains from one sample, sequenced in a study of CD8+ T cells in alopecia areata. Profiled with immunoSEQ multiplex PCR; TCRdb holds only in-frame clones, not every one. The sample contains around 120,000 clones, 50% to 75% of which appear only once. Sequences were derived from CD8+ T cells sorted from blood, sampled at week 4, from a patient treated with tofacitinib. Receptors were obtained from a human donor with alopecia areata. Each CDR3 is given with its conserved first and last residue.

j_gene,v_gene,CDR3aa
TRBJ2-4,TRBV15,CATSHDRVPTRKYF
TRBJ2-7,TRBV9,CASSVEGVHSYEQYF
TRBJ2-1,TRBV19,CASSEAGSNEQFF
TRBJ1-2,TRBV29-1,CSVVGGNYGYTF
TRBJ2-2,TRBV6-5,CASRHTGELFF
TRBJ2-2,TRBV30,CAWSTAGELFF
TRBJ2-3,TRBV9,CASSAPFGVTSSVDTQYF
TRBJ2-3,TRBV29-1,CSVTLQGPYTDTQYF
TRBJ2-7,TRBV5-1,CASSVGGLPYEQYF
TRBJ1-2,TRBV5-4,CASSFQGAGGGYTF